This T cell receptor beta chain was obtained from a study of blood T cell repertoires in COVID-19. Study-wide background: Acute and convalescent COVID-19 specimens originated in the United States, Italy and Spain. From T cells, B-cell-depleted T cells, or PBMCs came the material, which was cDNA or gDNA.

As handled by the study authors: Reference gene primer amplification yielded estimated nucleated cell counts. TCRdb's table, derived via immunoSEQ multiplex PCR, lists solely in-frame clones and lacks some. Clone size and the V and J calls come from that table; the DNA yielded D and trimming. The data hold 56,000 or so clones, with 85% observed a single time. The CDR3 sequence is 17 residues long. Germline CDR1 and CDR2: LGHNA and YNFKEQ. Trimming pared 1 base from V and 0 bases from J, leaving 15 bases between. Sequencing was done on a sample of peripheral blood. This chain joins TRBV4-2 and TRBJ1-2, with a possible D match to TRBD1 (5 bases). The TCR originated in a human donor in a cohort sampled during active COVID-19. The CDR3, as DNA: TGTGCCAGCAGCCAAGGATCGGGGGTCTTTGCTAACTATGGCTACACCTTC. Translation gives CASSQGSGVFANYGYTF.